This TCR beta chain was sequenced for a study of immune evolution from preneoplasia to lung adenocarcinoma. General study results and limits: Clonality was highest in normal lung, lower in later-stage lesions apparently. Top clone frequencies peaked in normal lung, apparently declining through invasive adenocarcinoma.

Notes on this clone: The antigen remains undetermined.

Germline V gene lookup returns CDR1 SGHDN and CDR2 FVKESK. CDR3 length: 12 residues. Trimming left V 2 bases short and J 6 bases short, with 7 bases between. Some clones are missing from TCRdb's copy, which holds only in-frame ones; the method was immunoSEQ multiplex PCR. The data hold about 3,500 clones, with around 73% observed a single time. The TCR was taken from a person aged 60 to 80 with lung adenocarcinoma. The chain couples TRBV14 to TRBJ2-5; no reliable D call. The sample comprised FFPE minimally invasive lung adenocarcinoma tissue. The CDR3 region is CASSQNRKTQYF. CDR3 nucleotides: TGTGCCAGCAGCCAAAATAGAAAGACCCAGTACTTC. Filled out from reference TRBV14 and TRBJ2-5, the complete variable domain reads EAGVTQFPSHSVIEKGQTVTLRCDPISGHDNLYWYRRVMGKEIKFLLHFVKESKQDESGMPNNRFLAERTGGTYSTLKVQPAELEDSGVYFCASSQNRKTQYFGPGTRLLVL.